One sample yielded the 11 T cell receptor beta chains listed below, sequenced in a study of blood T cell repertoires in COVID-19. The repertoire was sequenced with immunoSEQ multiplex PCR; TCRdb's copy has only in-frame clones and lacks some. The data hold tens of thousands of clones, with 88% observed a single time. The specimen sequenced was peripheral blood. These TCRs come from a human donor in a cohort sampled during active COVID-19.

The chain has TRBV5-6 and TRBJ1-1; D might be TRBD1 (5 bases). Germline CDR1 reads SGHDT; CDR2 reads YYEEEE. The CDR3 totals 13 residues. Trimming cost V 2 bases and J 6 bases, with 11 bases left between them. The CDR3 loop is CASSLGVSSEAFF. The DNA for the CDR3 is TGTGCCAGCAGCTTAGGGGTATCATCTGAAGCTTTCTTT.

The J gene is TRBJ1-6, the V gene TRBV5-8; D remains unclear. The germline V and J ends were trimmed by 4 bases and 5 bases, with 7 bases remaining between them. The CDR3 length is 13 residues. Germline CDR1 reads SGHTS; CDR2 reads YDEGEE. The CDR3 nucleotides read TGTGCCAGCAGCCGCAGCGATAATTCACCCCTCCACTTT. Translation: CASSRSDNSPLHF.

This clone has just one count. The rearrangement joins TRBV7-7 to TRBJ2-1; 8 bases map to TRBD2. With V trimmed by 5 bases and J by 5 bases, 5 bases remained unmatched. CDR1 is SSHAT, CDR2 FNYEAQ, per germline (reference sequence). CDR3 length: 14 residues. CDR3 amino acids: CASSQGLGHNEQFF. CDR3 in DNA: TGTGCCAGCAGCCAGGGACTAGGGCACAATGAGCAGTTCTTC. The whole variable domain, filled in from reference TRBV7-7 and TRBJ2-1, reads GAGVSQSPRYKVTKRGQDVTLRCDPISSHATLYWYQQALGQGPEFLTYFNYEAQPDKSGLPSDRFSAERPEGSISTLTIQRTEQRDSAMYRCASSQGLGHNEQFFGPGTRLTVL.

The CDR3 nucleotides are TGTGCCAGCAGCCAAGATACAGCGGGGGGTAATTCAGATACGCAGTATTTT. As protein: CASSQDTAGGNSDTQYF. V and J are TRBV3-1 (or the pseudogene TRBV3-2) and TRBJ2-3; 9 bases align to TRBD2. The CDR3 totals 17 residues. The junction had 8 bases not matched to a gene; V was cut back by 0 bases and J by 4 bases. Germline loops: CDR1 LGHDT, CDR2 YNNKEL (reference sequence).

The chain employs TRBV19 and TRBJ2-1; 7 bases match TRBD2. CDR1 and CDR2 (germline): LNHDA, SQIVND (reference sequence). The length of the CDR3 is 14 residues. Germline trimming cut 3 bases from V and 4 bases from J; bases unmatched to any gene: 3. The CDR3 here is CASSIPGGYNEQFF. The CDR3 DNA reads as TGTGCCAGTAGTATTCCGGGGGGTTACAATGAGCAGTTCTTC.

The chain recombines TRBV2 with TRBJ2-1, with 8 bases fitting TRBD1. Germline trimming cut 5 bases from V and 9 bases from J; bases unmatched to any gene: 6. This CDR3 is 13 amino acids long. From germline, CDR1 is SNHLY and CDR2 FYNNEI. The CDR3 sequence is CASSRTGSSEQFF. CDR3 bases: TGTGCCAGCAGTAGGACAGGGTCGAGTGAGCAGTTCTTC.

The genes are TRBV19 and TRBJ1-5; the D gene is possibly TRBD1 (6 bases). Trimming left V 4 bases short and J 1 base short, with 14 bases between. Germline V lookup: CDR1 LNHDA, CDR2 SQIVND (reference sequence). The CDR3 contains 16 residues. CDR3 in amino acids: CASSTRLGASNQPQHF. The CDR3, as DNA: TGTGCCAGTAGTACCCGTTTGGGGGCGAGCAATCAGCCCCAGCATTTT.

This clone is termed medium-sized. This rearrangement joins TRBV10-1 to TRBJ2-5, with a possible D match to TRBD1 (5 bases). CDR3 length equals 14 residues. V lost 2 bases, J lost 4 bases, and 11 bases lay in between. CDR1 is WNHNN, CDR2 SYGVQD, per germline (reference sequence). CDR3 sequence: CASSEKGAIETQYF. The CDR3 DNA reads TGCGCCAGCAGTGAGAAAGGGGCAATAGAGACCCAGTACTTC.

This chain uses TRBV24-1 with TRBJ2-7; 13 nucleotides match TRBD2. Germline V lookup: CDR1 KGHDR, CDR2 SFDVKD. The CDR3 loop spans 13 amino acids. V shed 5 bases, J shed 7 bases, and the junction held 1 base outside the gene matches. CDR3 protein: CATSGGLAGEQYF. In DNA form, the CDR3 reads TGTGCCACCAGTGGGGGACTAGCGGGAGAGCAGTACTTC.

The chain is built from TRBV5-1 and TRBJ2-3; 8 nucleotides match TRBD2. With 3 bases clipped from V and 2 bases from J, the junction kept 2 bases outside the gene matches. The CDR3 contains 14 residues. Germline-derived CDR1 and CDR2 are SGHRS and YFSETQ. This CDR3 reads CASSSGGVTDTQYF. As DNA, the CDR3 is TGCGCCAGCAGCTCCGGGGGGGTCACAGATACGCAGTATTTT.

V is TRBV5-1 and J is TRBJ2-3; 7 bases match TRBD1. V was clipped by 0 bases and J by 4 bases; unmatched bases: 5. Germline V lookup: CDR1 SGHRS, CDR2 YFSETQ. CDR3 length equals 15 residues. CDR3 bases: TGCGCCAGCAGCTTGGGGGACAGACAGTCAGATACGCAGTATTTT. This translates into CASSLGDRQSDTQYF.